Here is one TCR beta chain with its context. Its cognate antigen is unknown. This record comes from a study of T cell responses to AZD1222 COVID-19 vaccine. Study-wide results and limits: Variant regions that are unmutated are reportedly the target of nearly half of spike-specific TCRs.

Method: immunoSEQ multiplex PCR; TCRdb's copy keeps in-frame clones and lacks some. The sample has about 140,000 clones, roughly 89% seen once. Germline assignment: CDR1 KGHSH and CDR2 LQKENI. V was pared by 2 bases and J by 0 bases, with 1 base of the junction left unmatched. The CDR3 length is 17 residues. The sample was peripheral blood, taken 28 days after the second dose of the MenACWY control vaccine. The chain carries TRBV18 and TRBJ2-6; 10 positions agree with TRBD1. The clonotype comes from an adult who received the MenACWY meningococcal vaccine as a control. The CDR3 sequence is CASSPRQGASGANVLTF. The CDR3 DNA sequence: TGTGCCAGCTCACCAAGACAGGGGGCCTCTGGGGCCAACGTCCTGACTTTC.